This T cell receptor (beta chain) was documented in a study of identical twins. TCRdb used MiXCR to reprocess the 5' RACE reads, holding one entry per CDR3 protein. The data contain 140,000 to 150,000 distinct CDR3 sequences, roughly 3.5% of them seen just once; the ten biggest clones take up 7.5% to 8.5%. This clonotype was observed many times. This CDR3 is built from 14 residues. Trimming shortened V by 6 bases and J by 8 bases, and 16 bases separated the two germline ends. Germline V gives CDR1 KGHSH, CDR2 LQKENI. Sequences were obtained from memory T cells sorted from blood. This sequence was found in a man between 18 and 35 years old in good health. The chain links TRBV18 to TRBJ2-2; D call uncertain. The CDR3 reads CASSTTPGLGELFF. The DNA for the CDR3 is TGTGCCAGCTCCACGACACCAGGCCTAGGGGAGCTGTTTTTT.